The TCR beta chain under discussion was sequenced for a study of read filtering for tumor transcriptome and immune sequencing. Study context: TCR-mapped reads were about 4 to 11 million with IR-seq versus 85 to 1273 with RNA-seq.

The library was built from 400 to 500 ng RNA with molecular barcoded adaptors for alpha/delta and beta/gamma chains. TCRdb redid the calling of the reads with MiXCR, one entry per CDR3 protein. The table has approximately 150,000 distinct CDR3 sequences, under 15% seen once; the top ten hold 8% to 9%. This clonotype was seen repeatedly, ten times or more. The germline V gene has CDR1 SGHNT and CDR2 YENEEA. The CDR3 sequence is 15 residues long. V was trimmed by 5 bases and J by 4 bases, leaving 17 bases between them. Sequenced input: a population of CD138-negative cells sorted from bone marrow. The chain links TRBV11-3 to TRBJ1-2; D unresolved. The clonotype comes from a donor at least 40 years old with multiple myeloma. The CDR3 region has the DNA TGTGCCAGCAGCCCGGGAGTATCGGGCGGCTATGGCTACACCTTC. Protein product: CASSPGVSGGYGYTF. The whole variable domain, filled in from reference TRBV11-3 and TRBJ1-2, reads EAGVVQSPRYKIIEKKQPVAFWCNPISGHNTLYWYLQNLGQGPELLIRYENEEAVDDSQLPKDRFSAERLKGVDSTLKIQPAELGDSAVYLCASSPGVSGGYGYTFGSGTRLTVV.